A single sample gave rise to the 24 T cell receptor beta chains below, sequenced in a study of post-analysis software for immune sequencing data. Study-level results: Roughly 5 TRBV segments occurring more often in patients than controls included TRBV5-6, TRBV5-1 and TRBV20-1.

Unique molecular identifiers were built into the TCR beta cDNA libraries. TCRdb recomputed calls from the PCR reads with MiXCR, one row per CDR3 protein. This repertoire shows 650,000 to 900,000 distinct CDR3 sequences, about 43% found once; its top ten account for roughly 4.9%. Their cognate antigens are unknown. The source material was blood. These receptors originate from a girl aged 5-17 years with multiple sclerosis.

The chain joins TRBV11-2 to TRBJ2-3, with a possible D match to TRBD2 (6 bases). CDR1 and CDR2 from the germline V gene are SGHAT and FQNNGV. The CDR3 contains 14 residues. V lost 5 bases, J lost 6 bases, and 15 bases lay in between. CDR3 region: CASSLIVAGDTQYF. Written as DNA, the CDR3 is TGTGCCAGCAGCCTGATAGTGGCGGGGGATACGCAGTATTTT.

In nucleotides, the CDR3 is TGTGCCAGCAGCGCCAATCCCGGGACAGGGGTGAATGAGCAGTTCTTC. Translation: CASSANPGTGVNEQFF. The chain uses TRBV7-2 and TRBJ2-1; 10 nucleotides line up with TRBD1. V was pared by 5 bases and J by 7 bases, with 11 bases of the junction left unmatched. There are 16 residues in the CDR3. Germline V CDR1 and CDR2: SGHTA, FQGNSA. The entire variable domain, with the rest obtained from reference TRBV7-2 and TRBJ2-1, is as follows: GAGVSQSPSNKVTEKGKDVELRCDPISGHTALYWYRQSLGQGLEFLIYFQGNSAPDKSGLPSDRFSAERTGGSVSTLTIQRTQQEDSAVYLCASSANPGTGVNEQFFGPGTRLTVL.

This rearrangement joins TRBV28 to TRBJ1-1; D call uncertain. This CDR3 region has 14 residues. The ends were cut back, 5 bases at V and 1 base at J, with 11 bases in the middle. The V gene's germline CDR1 is MDHEN and CDR2 SYDVKM. As DNA, the CDR3 is TGTGCCAGCAGTCGAAGGCAGAGGAACACTGAAGCTTTCTTT. Residues: CASSRRQRNTEAFF.

The DNA of the CDR3 is TGCGCCAGCAGCCAAACGTGGGGCGGACACAATGAGCAGTTCTTC. This translates into CASSQTWGGHNEQFF. The V and J genes are TRBV4-3 and TRBJ2-1, with a tentative D call TRBD1 (5 bases). V lost 2 bases and J 5 bases, leaving 13 bases between the germline ends. Per the germline V gene, CDR1 is LGHNA and CDR2 is YSLEER. The CDR3 spans 15 residues.

Only a few counts were recorded for this clonotype. This rearrangement joins TRBV9 to TRBJ2-5; 11 bases fit TRBD2. The CDR3 is made up of 14 amino acids. V gave up 2 bases and J gave up 11 bases; unmatched junction bases: 8. The germline CDR1 and CDR2 sequences are SGDLS and YYNGEE. The CDR3 spells CASSVETSGISQYF. The CDR3 DNA reads TGTGCCAGCAGCGTCGAGACTAGCGGGATTTCGCAGTACTTC.

The J gene is TRBJ2-3, the V gene TRBV19; D remains unclear. V was pared by 6 bases and J by 3 bases, with 13 bases between. Germline V gene data show CDR1 as LNHDA and CDR2 as SQIVND (reference sequence). The CDR3 sequence is 14 residues long. DNA for the CDR3: TGTGCCAGTAGGATCACACCGGGTACAGATACGCAGTATTTT. The encoded protein is CASRITPGTDTQYF.

The chain recombines TRBV20-1 with TRBJ2-5; D call uncertain. The CDR3 spans 13 residues. The germline CDR1 and CDR2 sequences are DFQATT and SNEGSKA (reference sequence). V was pared by 4 bases and J by 2 bases, with 11 bases between. This chain's CDR3 is CSAKKAAQETQYF. As DNA, the CDR3 is TGCAGTGCTAAAAAGGCCGCACAAGAGACCCAGTACTTC.

This clonotype is a singleton in its sample. The V gene is TRBV20-1, the J gene TRBJ2-1, with 8 nucleotides matching TRBD2. The CDR3 covers 14 residues. Looked up from germline, CDR1 is DFQATT and CDR2 is SNEGSKA (reference sequence). J lost 7 bases, V lost 5 bases, and 10 bases had no gene match. The CDR3 bases are TGCAGTGCTCCCCCGGGACTAGGTACGAATGAGCAGTTCTTC. It encodes CSAPPGLGTNEQFF.

V is TRBV15 and J is TRBJ2-7; maybe TRBD2 (5 bases). Germline V gene lookup returns CDR1 LNHNV and CDR2 YYDKDF (reference sequence). Trimming shortened V by 5 bases and J by 2 bases, and 7 bases separated the two germline ends. The CDR3 has 12 residues. DNA for the CDR3: TGTGCCACCAGCGGGAGCGCCTACGAGCAGTACTTC. Translating gives CATSGSAYEQYF.

V is TRBV11-2 and J is TRBJ2-5; no definite D call. The J call is doubtful: the DNA matches TRBJ2-7 better. CDR3 length: 14 residues. Germline V CDR1 and CDR2: SGHAT, FQNNGV. CDR3 amino acids: CASSPPGTPYEQYF. DNA of the CDR3: TGTGCCAGCAGCCCCCCGGGCACCCCCTACGAGCAGTACTTC.

This clonotype has only one observation. The chain couples TRBV9 to TRBJ2-1; tentative D call: TRBD2 (6 bases). Between the trimmed V and J ends, which lost 3 bases and 4 bases, there was a span of 11 bases. The CDR3 has 14 amino acids. From germline, CDR1 is SGDLS and CDR2 YYNGEE. CDR3 in DNA: TGTGCCAGCAGCGGTGGACTAACATACAATGAGCAGTTCTTC. Amino acid sequence: CASSGGLTYNEQFF.

The V gene is TRBV10-3, the J gene TRBJ2-5; TRBD1 is a possible D gene (7 bases). The CDR3 extends over 14 amino acids. V was pared by 3 bases and J by 5 bases, with 13 bases between. In germline, CDR1 is ENHRY, CDR2 SYGVKD. CDR3 in amino acids: CAISDRTGGETQYF. As DNA, the CDR3 is TGTGCCATCAGTGATCGGACAGGAGGGGAGACCCAGTACTTC.

The chain carries TRBV12-3 or TRBV12-4 and TRBJ2-1; D is possibly TRBD1 or TRBD2 (5 bases each). The CDR3 is 15 amino acids. V was pared by 3 bases and J by 5 bases, with 14 bases between. The CDR3, as DNA: TGTGCCAGCAGTTTCCTTGGGACGCCTGACAATGAGCAGTTCTTC. Translated: CASSFLGTPDNEQFF.

There are a few counts of this clonotype. The chain is built from TRBV20-1 and TRBJ1-5; D unresolved. Trimming removed 6 bases from V and 1 base from J, with 10 bases in between. The CDR3 length is 13 residues. Germline values: CDR1 DFQATT, CDR2 SNEGSKA (reference sequence). In DNA, the CDR3 is TGCAGTGCGGTAGGCATGAGCAATCAGCCCCAGCATTTT. This encodes CSAVGMSNQPQHF.

The chain employs TRBV2 and TRBJ1-1, with a tentative D call TRBD1 (5 bases). Per germline, CDR1 SNHLY and CDR2 FYNNEI. Trimming stripped 3 bases from V and 7 bases from J, with 15 bases between. The CDR3 totals 14 residues. CDR3 amino acids: CASSDRGGSIEAFF. In DNA, the CDR3 is TGTGCCAGCAGTGATAGGGGAGGTTCGATTGAAGCTTTCTTT.

This chain connects TRBV20-1 to TRBJ2-1; TRBD2 aligns across 10 bases. V gave up 6 bases and J gave up 1 base; unmatched junction bases: 6. This CDR3 has 15 residues. Germline loops: CDR1 DFQATT, CDR2 SNEGSKA (reference sequence). This chain's CDR3 is CSAPLAGVSYNEQFF. The DNA of the CDR3 is TGCAGTGCCCCCCTAGCGGGAGTTTCCTACAATGAGCAGTTCTTC.

The chain couples TRBV6-5 to TRBJ2-7; the D gene is possibly TRBD2 (5 bases). The CDR3 has 15 amino acids. Trimming shortened V by 9 bases and J by 3 bases, and 21 bases separated the two germline ends. Germline V CDR1 and CDR2: MNHEY, SVGAGI. In DNA form, the CDR3 reads TGTGCCAGTGCTCCGGGATACGAGGTAAACTACGAGCAGTACTTC. Translating gives CASAPGYEVNYEQYF.

This clonotype was seen more than once but under ten times. V usage is TRBV6-1 and J usage is TRBJ2-1, with a tentative D call TRBD2 (6 bases). Germline V gives CDR1 MNHNS, CDR2 SASEGT. Trimming removed 7 bases at V and 9 bases at J, with 28 bases between. This CDR3 region has 17 residues. The CDR3 region has the DNA TGTGCCAGCATGCGGGTTGGATCGACTAGAACGCGGAGTGAGCAGTTCTTC. This translates into CASMRVGSTRTRSEQFF.

This clonotype appeared a single time. The V call is TRBV30, the J call TRBJ2-5; possible D gene TRBD2, 7 bases. The CDR3 is 13 amino acids. Germline loops: CDR1 GTSNPN, CDR2 SVGIG (reference sequence). The V end was cut by 2 bases, the J end by 5 bases, with 12 bases between. The CDR3 here is CAWSTGRGETQYF. The CDR3 DNA reads as TGTGCCTGGAGTACGGGGAGGGGGGAGACCCAGTACTTC.

A word on this clonotype: The junction differs from germline at one of its ends, possibly a read error. The chain joins TRBV7-3 to TRBJ2-1, with D perhaps matching TRBD2 (6 bases). CDR3 size: 15 residues. From germline, CDR1 is SGHTA and CDR2 FQGTGA. CDR3 nucleotides: TGCGCCAGCAGCTTAGTGGTTAGCGGTCACAATGAGCAGTTCTTC. The encoded protein is CASSLVVSGHNEQFF. The whole variable domain, remainder taken from reference TRBV7-3 and TRBJ2-1, is GAGVSQTPSNKVTEKGKYVELRCDPISGHTALYWYRQSLGQGPEFLIYFQGTGAADDSGLPNDRFFAVRPEGSVSTLKIQRTERGDSAVYLCASSLVVSGHNEQFFGPGTRLTVL.

The rearrangement links TRBV12-3 or TRBV12-4 to TRBJ2-3, with D possibly being TRBD1 (6 bases). The CDR3 covers 15 residues. Trimming removed 6 bases at V and 0 bases at J, with 13 bases between. The CDR3 is CASRETGISTDTQYF. In DNA form, the CDR3 reads TGTGCCAGCAGGGAAACAGGGATTAGCACAGATACGCAGTATTTT.

This clonotype was observed many times. This chain joins TRBV12-3 or TRBV12-4 and TRBJ2-3, with TRBD1 matching over 7 bases. V was pared by 7 bases and J by 4 bases, with 8 bases of the junction left unmatched. This CDR3 has 14 residues. CDR3 sequence: CASTGDSPPDTQYF. The DNA of the CDR3 is TGTGCCAGCACCGGGGACAGTCCGCCAGATACGCAGTATTTT.

The rearrangement joins TRBV7-2 to TRBJ2-5; D remains unclear. The J call could be wrong; TRBJ2-7 is a better fit for the DNA end. CDR3 length equals 14 residues. Germline CDR1 reads SGHTA; CDR2 reads FQGNSA. CDR3 DNA: TGTGCCAGCAGCTCCGGACCCAGAACCTACGAGCAGTACTTC. Translation: CASSSGPRTYEQYF.

Only a few counts were recorded for this clonotype. The chain combines TRBV12-3 or TRBV12-4 with TRBJ2-1, with 9 bases fitting TRBD1. V gave up 7 bases and J gave up 2 bases; unmatched junction bases: 3. The CDR3 consists of 14 residues. CDR3 bases: TGTGCCAGCAAGACAGGGGGGACCTACAATGAGCAGTTCTTC. The encoded protein is CASKTGGTYNEQFF.